This TCR beta chain derives from a study of T cells after posttransplantation cyclophosphamide. Profiled with immunoSEQ multiplex PCR; TCRdb holds only in-frame clones, not every one. Of about 32,000 clones listed, 90% to 95% are singletons. Germline-derived CDR1 and CDR2 are SGHVS and FQNEAQ. The CDR3 sequence is 15 residues long. Trimming shortened V by 5 bases and J by 2 bases, and 16 bases separated the two germline ends. As concerns this clone: The antigen is unknown.

Cells defined as naive were viable CD3+CD4+ or CD3+CD8+ and CCR7+CD45RA+CD45RO-CD95-CD27+CD28+. Peripheral blood was collected from the related graft donor on the marrow donation day. Study results and caveats: Blood and skin or GI T cell repertoires showed limited TRB overlap. Recipient CMV seropositivity and CMV reactivation strongly tracked TRB clonality. Later blood repertoires were often dominated by clones from the donor CD8+ memory compartment.

Sequenced sample: naive CD4+ T cells sorted from blood. The receptor's source is a man aged 25-45 years in good health and a related stem cell transplant donor. The V and J genes are TRBV7-8 and TRBJ2-7, with a weak D call TRBD1 (5 bases). CDR3 coding DNA: TGTGCCAGCAGCCGATTCCAGGGTTCGACCTACGAGCAGTACTTC. Protein sequence: CASSRFQGSTYEQYF.